Each of the 15 T cell receptor beta chains below was sequenced from the same sample in a study of response to subunit inactivated influenza vaccine. TCRdb ran MiXCR on the RT-PCR reads and lists one entry per CDR3 protein. The table has over 450,000 distinct CDR3 sequences, 10% to 15% seen once. The sequences come from PBMCs from blood, collected roughly 47 days after vaccination. Source of these receptors: a man aged 50 to 60 who received an inactivated influenza vaccine.

The genes are TRBV2 and TRBJ2-7; the match to TRBD2 covers 10 bases. Germline loops: CDR1 SNHLY, CDR2 FYNNEI. V dropped 5 bases and J dropped 0; count of bases not matched to a gene: 4. The CDR3 runs to 15 residues. CDR3 sequence reads: CASSISGGASYEQYF. Here the CDR3 DNA reads TGTGCCAGCAGTATAAGCGGGGGGGCCTCCTACGAGCAGTACTTC.

This clonotype was observed at least ten times. The chain joins TRBV7-2 to TRBJ2-7; tentative D call: TRBD1 (6 bases). Germline values: CDR1 SGHTA, CDR2 FQGNSA. The ends were cut back, 2 bases at V and 4 bases at J, with 9 bases in the middle. The CDR3 runs 13 residues. This CDR3 is CASSLPQGYEQYF. The CDR3, as DNA: TGTGCCAGCAGCTTACCACAGGGTTACGAGCAGTACTTC.

This clonotype was seen a handful of times. J is TRBJ2-3 and V is TRBV29-1; TRBD1 matches at 10 bases. With 5 bases clipped from V and 4 bases from J, the junction kept 6 bases outside the gene matches. The CDR3 contains 14 residues. Germline V lookup: CDR1 SQVTM, CDR2 ANQGSEA. CDR3 residues: CSVSDRGRADTQYF. The DNA of the CDR3 is TGCAGCGTTTCAGACAGGGGGCGTGCAGATACGCAGTATTTT.

This clonotype was counted ten times or more. The chain carries TRBV12-3 or TRBV12-4 and TRBJ2-7, with D hard to call. Trimming stripped 1 base from V and 5 bases from J, with 12 bases between. This CDR3 spans 14 amino acids. The CDR3, as DNA: TGTGCCAGCAGTTTAGGACACTCAGCAGACGAGCAGTACTTC. Translation gives CASSLGHSADEQYF.

The V call is TRBV7-2, the J call TRBJ2-1, with no clear D. The CDR3 spans 12 residues. V was cut by 5 bases and J by 7 bases, with 9 bases left in between. CDR1 is SGHTA, CDR2 FQGNSA, per germline. CDR3 protein: CASSPTWNEQFF. The CDR3 region has the DNA TGTGCCAGCAGCCCGACTTGGAATGAGCAGTTCTTC. Based on the CDR3 plus reference TRBV7-2 and TRBJ2-1, the full variable domain is GAGVSQSPSNKVTEKGKDVELRCDPISGHTALYWYRQSLGQGLEFLIYFQGNSAPDKSGLPSDRFSAERTGGSVSTLTIQRTQQEDSAVYLCASSPTWNEQFFGPGTRLTVL.

This clonotype was counted only a few times. The V and J genes are TRBV24-1 and TRBJ2-1, with 15 bases identical to TRBD2. V lost 3 bases and J lost 8; bases outside the gene matches: 4. CDR3 length: 16 amino acids. CDR1 and CDR2 from the germline V gene are KGHDR and SFDVKD. CDR3 loop: CATSDPRTSGRDEQFF. CDR3 bases: TGTGCCACCAGTGATCCTCGGACTAGCGGGAGGGATGAGCAGTTCTTC.

This clonotype was seen a handful of times. The rearrangement uses TRBV20-1 and TRBJ1-3; D unclear. Germline CDR1 is DFQATT and CDR2 is SNEGSKA (reference sequence). Deletions cut 0 bases from V and 5 bases from J, with 8 bases between. The CDR3 extends over 13 amino acids. This chain's CDR3 is CSARDQVRNTIYF. The CDR3 coding sequence is TGCAGTGCTAGAGATCAGGTCCGAAACACCATATATTTT.

This clonotype was recorded a few times. The chain combines TRBV20-1 with TRBJ2-7; 8 nucleotides match TRBD2. The CDR3 has 13 residues. Germline CDR1 and CDR2: DFQATT and SNEGSKA (reference sequence). The J segment lost 3 bases and the V segment lost 4 bases, leaving 5 bases of the junction unmatched. The CDR3 here is CSATGGANYEQYF. The CDR3 DNA is TGCAGTGCTACGGGGGGGGCCAACTACGAGCAGTACTTC.

The table lists this clonotype with a few counts. V usage is TRBV6-2 or TRBV6-3 and J usage is TRBJ1-1; the D gene is possibly TRBD1 (5 bases). Trimming pared 0 bases from V and 0 bases from J, leaving 20 bases between. The CDR3 contains 19 residues. Germline V CDR1 and CDR2: MNHEY, SVGEGT. The CDR3 DNA follows: TGTGCCAGCAGTTACTCGACTATGCCAGGGCCACGCATGAACACTGAAGCTTTCTTT. Protein product: CASSYSTMPGPRMNTEAFF.

DNA for the CDR3: TGCGCCAGCAGCCAAACCGGGACAAGGGCTGGAAACACCATATATTTT. Translation: CASSQTGTRAGNTIYF. The chain carries TRBV4-3 and TRBJ1-3, with D maybe TRBD1 (6 bases). CDR3 length: 16 residues. Germline CDR1 reads LGHNA; CDR2 reads YSLEER. The V end lost 2 bases, the J end lost 2 bases, and 13 bases lay between the germline ends.

This clonotype was counted ten times or more. This CDR3 is CASSLWGLETQYF. The CDR3 DNA reads as TGTGCCAGCAGCTTATGGGGCCTAGAGACCCAGTACTTC. The chain couples TRBV7-2 to TRBJ2-5, with a possible D match to TRBD1 (5 bases). The CDR3 length is 13 residues. V was clipped by 2 bases and J by 4 bases, with 8 bases between them. Germline CDR1 reads SGHTA; CDR2 reads FQGNSA.

The chain couples TRBV5-1 to TRBJ1-1, with no clear D. Germline lookup yields CDR1 SGHRS and CDR2 YFSETQ. The CDR3 contains 12 residues. V gave up 4 bases and J gave up 7 bases, with 11 bases separating them. CDR3 bases: TGCGCCAGCAGCGCCGGACGGGGTGAAGCTTTCTTT. It is translated as CASSAGRGEAFF.

This clonotype was observed a few times. This chain uses TRBV4-3 with TRBJ2-3; D gene ambiguous. This CDR3 contains 13 residues. Germline assignment: CDR1 LGHNA and CDR2 YSLEER. Trimming took 5 bases from V and 3 from J, leaving 9 bases between them. The CDR3 region has the DNA TGCGCCAGCAGCTCGAGACCTACAGATACGCAGTATTTT. The encoded protein is CASSSRPTDTQYF.

This clonotype appeared a few times. The chain uses TRBV5-1 and TRBJ2-3; possibly TRBD2 for D (6 bases). Trimming took 4 bases from V and 6 from J, leaving 18 bases between them. CDR1 is SGHRS, CDR2 YFSETQ, per germline. This CDR3 comprises 15 residues. Here the CDR3 DNA reads TGCGCCAGCAGCCTCACGGGCCTAGCGAGTGATACGCAGTATTTT. Encoded protein: CASSLTGLASDTQYF.

In its sample, this clonotype was seen a few times. This chain connects TRBV29-1 to TRBJ2-7; a weak D match, TRBD1 (6 bases). The CDR3 covers 13 residues. V was clipped by 6 bases and J by 4 bases, with 16 bases between them. Germline V lookup: CDR1 SQVTM, CDR2 ANQGSEA. The CDR3 bases are TGCAGCGTCCGGACAGAGAGGCCTTACGAGCAGTACTTC. As protein: CSVRTERPYEQYF.